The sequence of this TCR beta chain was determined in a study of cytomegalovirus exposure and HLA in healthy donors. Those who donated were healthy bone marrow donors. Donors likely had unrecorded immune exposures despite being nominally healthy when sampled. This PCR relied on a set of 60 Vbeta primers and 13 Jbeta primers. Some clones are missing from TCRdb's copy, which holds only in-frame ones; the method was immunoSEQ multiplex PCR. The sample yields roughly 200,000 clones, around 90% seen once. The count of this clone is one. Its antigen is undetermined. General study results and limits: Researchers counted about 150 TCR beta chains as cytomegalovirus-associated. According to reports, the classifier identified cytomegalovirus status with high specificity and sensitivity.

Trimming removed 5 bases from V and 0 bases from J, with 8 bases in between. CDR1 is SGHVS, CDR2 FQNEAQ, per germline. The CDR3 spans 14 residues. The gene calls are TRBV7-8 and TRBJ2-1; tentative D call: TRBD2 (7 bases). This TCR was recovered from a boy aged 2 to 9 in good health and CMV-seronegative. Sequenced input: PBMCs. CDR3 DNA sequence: TGTGCCAGCAGCAGGGGGGGCTCCTACAATGAGCAGTTCTTC. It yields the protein CASSRGGSYNEQFF.